A single sample gave rise to the 26 T cell receptor beta chains below, sequenced in a study of response to subunit inactivated influenza vaccine. TCRdb re-analysed the RT-PCR reads in MiXCR, keeping a single row per CDR3 protein. There are approximately 700,000 distinct CDR3 sequences in the sample; 11% to 15% occur only once, and 6% to 7% lies in the top ten. Sample: PBMCs from blood, taken approximately 15 days before vaccination. The receptors were sampled from a man aged 50-60 years who received an inactivated influenza vaccine.

This clonotype was counted only a few times. The chain recombines TRBV10-2 with TRBJ2-3; tentatively, D is TRBD1 (6 bases). The CDR3 covers 14 residues. From germline, CDR1 is WSHSY and CDR2 SAAADI. Trimming removed 8 bases from V and 4 bases from J, with 16 bases in between. The CDR3 DNA sequence: TGCGCCAGCTCTACAGGGCCCCCCTCAGATACGCAGTATTTT. Translated: CASSTGPPSDTQYF.

This clonotype has ten or more counts. The V call is TRBV29-1, the J call TRBJ2-5; 10 nucleotides align to TRBD2. With V trimmed by 7 bases and J by 7 bases, 12 bases remained unmatched. Germline V gives CDR1 SQVTM, CDR2 ANQGSEA. CDR3 length equals 14 residues. The CDR3 bases are TGCAGCGCCAGCCCCAGCGGGAGGGTTGGGACCCAGTACTTC. This sequence encodes CSASPSGRVGTQYF. Filled out from reference TRBV29-1 and TRBJ2-5, the complete variable domain reads SAVISQKPSRDICQRGTSLTIQCQVDSQVTMMFWYRQQPGQSLTLIATANQGSEATYESGFVIDKFPISRPNLTFSTLTVSNMSPEDSSIYLCSASPSGRVGTQYFGPGTRLLVL.

This clonotype was seen many times. The genes are TRBV5-1 and TRBJ2-1; 8 bases align to TRBD1. Per the germline V gene, CDR1 is SGHRS and CDR2 is YFSETQ. CDR3 length: 15 amino acids. The V and J ends lost 4 bases and 4 bases, in that order; junction bases with no gene match: 7. Here the CDR3 reads CASSERQGMYNEQFF. Here the CDR3 DNA reads TGCGCCAGCAGCGAGAGACAGGGGATGTACAATGAGCAGTTCTTC.

This clonotype was seen ten or more times. The chain uses TRBV7-9 and TRBJ2-1; 9 bases map to TRBD1. With 4 bases clipped from V and 6 bases from J, the junction kept 7 bases outside the gene matches. This CDR3 region has 15 residues. The germline CDR1 and CDR2 sequences are SEHNR and FQNEAQ (reference sequence). The CDR3 DNA reads TGTGCCAGCAGCTCGGGACAGGGAGGGATCAATGAGCAGTTCTTC. This codes for CASSSGQGGINEQFF.

This clonotype was detected many times. This chain links TRBV10-3 with TRBJ1-2; 9 bases fit TRBD1. This CDR3 has 15 amino acids. Trimming cost V 5 bases and J 3 bases; bases outside gene matches: 7. Germline values: CDR1 ENHRY, CDR2 SYGVKD. This CDR3 is CAISPTGGSYYGYTF. For the CDR3, the DNA is TGTGCCATCAGTCCTACAGGGGGCAGTTACTATGGCTACACCTTC.

This clonotype was seen a few times. The rearrangement uses TRBV9 and TRBJ2-7, with D perhaps given as TRBD1 or TRBD2 (5 bases each). Looked up from germline, CDR1 is SGDLS and CDR2 is YYNGEE. The germline V and J ends were trimmed by 3 bases and 3 bases, with 13 bases remaining between them. The CDR3 is 14 amino acids. The CDR3 reads CASSAGTVNYEQYF. The CDR3 DNA reads as TGTGCCAGCAGCGCCGGGACCGTGAACTACGAGCAGTACTTC.

CDR3 loop: CASSAQRTVAKNIQYF. DNA of the CDR3: TGCGCCAGCAGCGCTCAACGGACAGTAGCCAAAAACATTCAGTACTTC. The genes are TRBV5-1 and TRBJ2-4; TRBD1 might be the D (6 bases). Trimming took off 4 bases at V and 0 bases at J, with 14 bases between the two ends. CDR3 length: 16 amino acids. Looked up from germline, CDR1 is SGHRS and CDR2 is YFSETQ.

A remark on this clonotype: This may be a read error: a much more frequent sequence differs by one nucleotide. This rearrangement joins TRBV2 to TRBJ2-5, with D possibly being TRBD1 or TRBD2 (7 bases each). Trimming left V 6 bases short and J 3 bases short, with 11 bases between. The CDR3 contains 13 residues. Germline V gene lookup returns CDR1 SNHLY and CDR2 FYNNEI. In nucleotides, the CDR3 is TGTGCCAGCAGCCAGGGGGGGGAAGAGACCCAGTACTTC. This sequence encodes CASSQGGEETQYF.

This clonotype was seen more than once but under ten times. The chain recombines TRBV5-6 with TRBJ2-3, with D unresolved. The CDR3 runs 16 residues. Looked up from germline, CDR1 is SGHDT and CDR2 is YYEEEE. The V end lost 9 bases, the J end lost 0 bases, and 20 bases lay between the germline ends. The CDR3, as DNA: TGTGCCACCCGCCGTCTTACCCTAATTAGCACAGATACGCAGTATTTT. Protein product: CATRRLTLISTDTQYF.

This clonotype was seen only a few times. The chain carries TRBV20-1 and TRBJ2-5, with D unclear. Deletions cut 6 bases from V and 5 bases from J, with 7 bases between. CDR3 size: 10 residues. Germline V gene lookup returns CDR1 DFQATT and CDR2 SNEGSKA (reference sequence). CDR3 DNA sequence: TGCAGTGCAGCTGGTGAGACCCAGTACTTC. Amino acid sequence: CSAAGETQYF.

This clonotype was counted only a few times. The rearrangement uses TRBV6-5 and TRBJ2-7; D remains unclear. The CDR3 spans 14 residues. V was trimmed by 4 bases and J by 3 bases, leaving 13 bases between them. The germline V gene has CDR1 MNHEY and CDR2 SVGAGI. The CDR3 nucleotides read TGTGCCAGCAGTTCCCTGACCAAGATCTACGAGCAGTACTTC. This gives the protein CASSSLTKIYEQYF.

This clonotype turned up a few times. The chain uses TRBV28 and TRBJ2-6; 11 positions match TRBD2. J lost 0 bases, V lost 4 bases, and 5 bases had no gene match. CDR1 is MDHEN, CDR2 SYDVKM, per germline. CDR3 length equals 18 residues. The DNA of the CDR3 is TGTGCCAGCAGTTCTCTAGCGGGAGGCCGCTCTGGGGCCAACGTCCTGACTTTC. It codes for CASSSLAGGRSGANVLTF. Complete variable domain (other parts from reference TRBV28 and TRBJ2-6): DVKVTQSSRYLVKRTGEKVFLECVQDMDHENMFWYRQDPGLGLRLIYFSYDVKMKEKGDIPEGYSVSREKKERFSLILESASTNQTSMYLCASSSLAGGRSGANVLTFGAGSRLTVL.

Points on this clonotype: Being one base from a much bigger clone, this may be a read error. The chain combines TRBV12-3 or TRBV12-4 with TRBJ2-7; D not resolved. The CDR3 extends over 13 amino acids. The germline V and J ends were trimmed by 3 bases and 5 bases, with 11 bases remaining between them. The CDR3: CASSFSIGDEQYF. CDR3 bases: TGTGCCAGCAGTTTTTCTATTGGGGACGAGCAGTACTTC.

The chain couples TRBV27 to TRBJ2-7, with D possibly matching TRBD2 (5 bases). Germline V lookup: CDR1 MNHEY, CDR2 SMNVEV (reference sequence). The CDR3 covers 13 residues. Trimming cost V 8 bases and J 2 bases, with 13 bases left between them. The CDR3 DNA reads as TGTGCCAGCTCCCCCCGGGAAACCTACGAGCAGTACTTC. Protein sequence: CASSPRETYEQYF.

In its sample, this clonotype was seen a few times. The V gene is TRBV18, the J gene TRBJ1-1; D is perhaps TRBD1 (5 bases). Trimming removed 5 bases from V and 1 base from J, with 8 bases in between. This CDR3 spans 13 amino acids. Per germline, CDR1 KGHSH and CDR2 LQKENI. The CDR3 is CASSSDTNTEAFF. Written as DNA, the CDR3 is TGTGCCAGCTCATCGGACACGAACACTGAAGCTTTCTTT. The full variable domain, in which reference TRBV18 and TRBJ1-1 provide the parts outside the CDR3, is NAGVMQNPRHLVRRRGQEARLRCSPMKGHSHVYWYRQLPEEGLKFMVYLQKENIIDESGMPKERFSAEFPKEGPSILRIQQVVRGDSAAYFCASSSDTNTEAFFGQGTRLTVV.

The genes are TRBV12-3 or TRBV12-4 and TRBJ2-7; the match to TRBD2 covers 8 bases. CDR3 length equals 14 residues. V gave up 5 bases and J gave up 3 bases; unmatched junction bases: 6. The CDR3 coding sequence is TGTGCCAGCAGTGAGGGACTAGAAGTCTACGAGCAGTACTTC. Translated, it gives CASSEGLEVYEQYF.

This clonotype has only a few counts. The CDR3 DNA reads as TGTGCCAGCAGCTTACTCAGCGGGGGAGTTTACAATGAGCAGTTCTTC. Its translation is CASSLLSGGVYNEQFF. This rearrangement joins TRBV7-2 to TRBJ2-1; 8 nucleotides align to TRBD2. V dropped 2 bases and J dropped 4; count of bases not matched to a gene: 7. The CDR3 has 16 amino acids. The germline V gene encodes CDR1 SGHTA and CDR2 FQGNSA.

This clonotype has only a few counts. The J gene is TRBJ2-5, the V gene TRBV5-1; TRBD1 matches at 9 bases. From germline, CDR1 is SGHRS and CDR2 YFSETQ. V lost 2 bases and J lost 5; bases outside the gene matches: 7. The length of the CDR3 is 15 residues. CDR3 region: CASSFHGQGLETQYF. The CDR3, as DNA: TGCGCCAGCAGCTTCCATGGACAGGGGTTGGAGACCCAGTACTTC. Combining the CDR3 with reference TRBV5-1 and TRBJ2-5 gives the whole variable domain KAGVTQTPRYLIKTRGQQVTLSCSPISGHRSVSWYQQTPGQGLQFLFEYFSETQRNKGNFPGRFSGRQFSNSRSEMNVSTLELGDSALYLCASSFHGQGLETQYFGPGTRLLVL.

This clonotype occurred a few times. The V and J genes are TRBV7-8 and TRBJ2-1; D is unclear. The length of the CDR3 is 13 residues. The germline V gene has CDR1 SGHVS and CDR2 FQNEAQ. Deletions cut 0 bases from V and 12 bases from J, with 12 bases between. The CDR3 DNA reads as TGTGCCAGCAGCTTAGCTCTAACGGAAGGGCAGTTCTTC. It encodes CASSLALTEGQFF.

This clonotype has a handful of counts. The V call is TRBV19, the J call TRBJ1-2; 7 nucleotides match TRBD1. J gave up 3 bases and V 9 bases, and 7 bases lay outside the gene matches. Germline-derived CDR1 and CDR2 are LNHDA and SQIVND (reference sequence). The CDR3 contains 13 residues. The chain's CDR3 is CASQTGPDYGYTF. The CDR3 nucleotides read TGTGCCAGCCAGACAGGGCCGGACTATGGCTACACCTTC.

Here the CDR3 reads CASSERETGSYNEQFF. The CDR3 DNA is TGCGCCAGCAGCGAGCGTGAGACAGGTTCCTACAATGAGCAGTTCTTC. The chain carries TRBV5-1 and TRBJ2-1; maybe TRBD1 (6 bases). V was shortened by 4 bases and J by 1 base, with 15 bases between the two germline ends. Germline V gives CDR1 SGHRS, CDR2 YFSETQ. There are 16 residues in the CDR3.

The count of this clonotype is one. V usage is TRBV30 and J usage is TRBJ2-7; D is unresolved. Trimming removed 0 bases at V and 7 bases at J, with 13 bases between. Germline-derived CDR1 and CDR2 are GTSNPN and SVGIG (reference sequence). The length of the CDR3 is 13 residues. CDR3 protein: CAWSVLLAGEQYF. The CDR3 coding sequence is TGTGCCTGGAGTGTATTACTGGCCGGGGAGCAGTACTTC.

The chain joins TRBV20-1 to TRBJ2-7; 11 bases fit TRBD1. This CDR3 is 15 amino acids long. Germline V gives CDR1 DFQATT, CDR2 SNEGSKA (reference sequence). J gave up 5 bases and V 0 bases, and 6 bases lay outside the gene matches. The CDR3 bases are TGCAGTGCTAGAGATATTGGACAGGGGGCAAACGAGCAGTACTTC. Protein: CSARDIGQGANEQYF.

The V call is TRBV9, the J call TRBJ2-3, with 7 bases aligning to TRBD1. CDR1 is SGDLS and CDR2 is YYNGEE in the germline V gene. This CDR3 comprises 15 residues. V lost 4 bases to trimming and J lost 1 base; unmatched junction nucleotides: 6. The CDR3 loop is CASSLRGIGTDTQYF. In nucleotides, the CDR3 is TGTGCCAGCAGCCTCAGGGGGATCGGCACAGATACGCAGTATTTT.

The rearrangement joins TRBV12-3 or TRBV12-4 to TRBJ1-5; maybe TRBD1 (5 bases). CDR3 length: 15 amino acids. Trimming left V 6 bases short and J 4 bases short, with 16 bases between. The CDR3 loop is CASRATGGVNQPQHF. The CDR3 coding sequence is TGTGCCAGCAGGGCCACAGGAGGGGTTAATCAGCCCCAGCATTTT.

In this sample, this clonotype turned up a few times. V and J are TRBV20-1 and TRBJ2-7; weak D call: TRBD2 (5 bases). Germline CDR1 reads DFQATT; CDR2 reads SNEGSKA (reference sequence). This CDR3 is built from 14 residues. V lost 1 base and J lost 0, with 10 bases in between. The DNA for the CDR3 is TGCAGTGCTAGAGCCCCCGAGGGCTCCTACGAGCAGTACTTC. This sequence encodes CSARAPEGSYEQYF.